Listed below are T cell receptor beta chains from one sample, sequenced in a study of T cells in Graves' hyperthyroidism and ophthalmopathy. TCRdb itself ran the multiplex PCR reads through MiXCR, one entry per CDR3 protein. The table shows around 520,000 distinct CDR3 sequences, with about an eighth occurring only once. Specimen: blood. These receptors came from a woman aged 18 to 35 with Graves' hyperthyroidism. CDR3s include the opening cysteine and the closing phenylalanine or tryptophan. The D gene is left open where the match is weak.

J gene,V gene,D gene,CDR3 protein
TRBJ2-7,TRBV10-3,TRBD1,CAITRAGGLGEQYF
TRBJ1-1,TRBV12-3/TRBV12-4,NA,CARSLQVMNTEAFF
TRBJ2-2,TRBV2,TRBD1,CASNGTGHTGELFF
TRBJ2-2,TRBV10-2,NA,CASRTEGNTGELFF
TRBJ1-6,TRBV4-1,NA,CASSSPGPIYYSPLHF
TRBJ1-5,TRBV6-2/TRBV6-3,NA,CASSQPAGQGNQPQHF
TRBJ2-2,TRBV6-1,TRBD2,CASRPGLAGSGELFF
TRBJ1-2,TRBV11-2,TRBD1,CASSSPGTGTGYTF
TRBJ2-2,TRBV5-4,TRBD2,CASTSQVAGATGELFF
TRBJ2-3,TRBV19,NA,CASSVDRIADTQYF
TRBJ1-5,TRBV5-1,NA,CASSSTASGPQHF
TRBJ2-7,TRBV18,NA,CASSPGYLYEQYF
TRBJ2-7,TRBV27,TRBD1,CASSYRPRDRRYF
TRBJ2-1,TRBV19,NA,CATSIGSYYNEQFF
TRBJ2-3,TRBV19,TRBD2,CASSIGLAGSDTQYF
TRBJ2-4,TRBV12-3/TRBV12-4,NA,CASRTSHPGNIQYF
TRBJ1-2,TRBV5-1,NA,CASSLEGGLRYTF
TRBJ1-5,TRBV2,TRBD1,CASRAGQGRDQPQHF
TRBJ2-1,TRBV24-1,NA,CATSRAGSNEQFF
TRBJ1-6,TRBV6-8,NA,CASSPLRDIPNSPLHF
TRBJ2-3,TRBV5-4,TRBD1,CASSSDRGTDTQYF
TRBJ2-1,TRBV20-1,NA,CSALPGQAGNEQFF
TRBJ2-3,TRBV4-2,NA,CASRASGPLGDTQYF
TRBJ1-1,TRBV2,NA,CASSGEGKAFF
TRBJ2-3,TRBV9,NA,CASSSSGGYIGDTQYF
TRBJ2-3,TRBV2,TRBD2,CASSAYLAAGTDTQYF
TRBJ2-1,TRBV7-9,TRBD1,CASSPRTGGSVYNEQFF
TRBJ1-2,TRBV12-3/TRBV12-4,NA,CASSSTTNYGYTF
TRBJ1-2,TRBV6-1,NA,CASSVVITNYGYTF
TRBJ1-2,TRBV30,NA,CAWTPGANYGYTF
TRBJ1-3,TRBV11-2,NA,CASSLVGIFSGNTIYF
TRBJ1-1,TRBV6-1,NA,CASREREQGHGAAFF
TRBJ1-5,TRBV28,TRBD1,CASSSPGQGGQPQHF